One and the same sample provided the 27 T cell receptor beta chains below, sequenced in a study of CD8+CD57+ T cells in acquired aplastic anemia. The template used for profiling TCR beta VDJ and CDR3 was genomic DNA. MiXCR, run by TCRdb on the reads, gives a single entry per CDR3 protein. The sample contains 200,000 to 250,000 distinct CDR3 sequences, approximately 65% of which appear only once. Selection for sequencing was limited to patients who had shown CD8+CD57+ cell expansion by flow cytometry. Sequencing input: sorted CD4+, CD8+, or CD8+CD57+ T cells (not recorded which) from PBMCs. All receptors derive from a human donor with aplastic anemia.

There are a few counts of this clonotype. The chain links TRBV29-1 to TRBJ2-5; no clear D. The CDR3 is 12 residues long. V lost 3 bases and J lost 0, with 5 bases in between. Germline assignment: CDR1 SQVTM and CDR2 ANQGSEA. CDR3 protein: CSVDRYQETQYF. The CDR3 DNA reads TGCAGCGTTGACAGGTACCAAGAGACCCAGTACTTC.

With respect to this clonotype: A much bigger clone sits one base away, suggesting this may be a read error. The chain is built from TRBV29-1 and TRBJ2-3; TRBD2 aligns across 8 bases. J lost 3 bases, V lost 7 bases, and 15 bases had no gene match. This CDR3 is 16 amino acids long. The germline V gene has CDR1 SQVTM and CDR2 ANQGSEA. The CDR3 protein is CSALGLAGQETDTQYF. CDR3 coding DNA: TGCAGCGCCCTAGGGCTAGCGGGCCAGGAGACAGATACGCAGTATTTT.

This clonotype was seen more than once but under ten times. This chain uses TRBV20-1 with TRBJ2-3; the D gene could be TRBD1 or TRBD2 (5 bases each). The CDR3 contains 11 residues. Looked up from germline, CDR1 is DFQATT and CDR2 is SNEGSKA (reference sequence). V shed 6 bases and J shed 4 bases, with 8 bases lying between them. CDR3: CSALGPDTQYF. CDR3 nucleotide sequence: TGCAGTGCATTGGGACCAGATACGCAGTATTTT.

The chain joins TRBV7-2 to TRBJ2-2; 11 nucleotides align to TRBD1. Germline CDR1 is SGHTA and CDR2 is FQGNSA. There are 16 residues in the CDR3. V lost 5 bases, J lost 6 bases, and 8 bases stayed unmatched. CDR3 coding DNA: TGTGCCAGCAGCATCGGACAGGGGGCGTATCCCGGGGAGCTGTTTTTT. Its translation is CASSIGQGAYPGELFF.

The chain combines TRBV7-9 with TRBJ2-6; D tentatively fits TRBD1 or TRBD2 (5 bases each). V lost 7 bases to trimming and J lost 5 bases, with 21 bases between them. The CDR3 length is 17 residues. Germline-derived CDR1 and CDR2 are SEHNR and FQNEAQ (reference sequence). CDR3 region: CASTPGTGLWRANVLTF. The CDR3 DNA is TGTGCCAGCACCCCCGGGACGGGCCTTTGGAGGGCCAACGTCCTGACTTTC.

The J gene is TRBJ2-1, the V gene TRBV20-1, with 10 bases identical to TRBD2. Trimming took 1 base from V and 10 from J; bases not matched to a gene: 10. Germline values: CDR1 DFQATT, CDR2 SNEGSKA (reference sequence). The CDR3 is 15 residues long. The DNA for the CDR3 is TGCAGTGCTAGAGCGCTAGCGGGAGTGGTTGCGGAGCAGTTCTTC. Amino acids: CSARALAGVVAEQFF.

This clonotype was detected ten times or more. The rearrangement uses TRBV4-1 and TRBJ2-7; 8 bases match TRBD1. This CDR3 region has 16 residues. Germline loops: CDR1 MGHRA, CDR2 YSYEKL. Losses at the gene ends were 4 bases for V and 6 bases for J; bases not matched to a gene: 14. The CDR3, as DNA: TGCGCCAGCAGCCGAGAACAGCAGGGGGCGTTTTTCGAGCAGTACTTC. It codes for CASSREQQGAFFEQYF.

V gene TRBV14 combines with J gene TRBJ2-7, with a tentative D call TRBD1 (5 bases). The CDR3 length is 15 residues. Per the germline V gene, CDR1 is SGHDN and CDR2 is FVKESK. V lost 2 bases and J 3 bases, leaving 14 bases between the germline ends. The CDR3 bases are TGTGCCAGCAGCCAAACAGGTGCCGTCAGCTACGAGCAGTACTTC. As protein: CASSQTGAVSYEQYF. Supplemented by reference TRBV14 and TRBJ2-7, the full variable domain reads EAGVTQFPSHSVIEKGQTVTLRCDPISGHDNLYWYRRVMGKEIKFLLHFVKESKQDESGMPNNRFLAERTGGTYSTLKVQPAELEDSGVYFCASSQTGAVSYEQYFGPGTRLTVT.

This rearrangement joins TRBV4-3 to TRBJ1-3; TRBD1 matches at 8 bases. Germline values: CDR1 LGHNA, CDR2 YSLEER. The CDR3 loop spans 17 amino acids. The V segment lost 0 bases and the J segment 1 base; nucleotides outside the gene matches: 5. The CDR3 DNA sequence: TGCGCCAGCAGCCAAGATCAAGGACAGGGTTCTGGAAACACCATATATTTT. Protein sequence: CASSQDQGQGSGNTIYF.

The rearrangement links TRBV10-2 to TRBJ1-2; D unclear. CDR1 is WSHSY and CDR2 is SAAADI in the germline V gene. CDR3 size: 14 residues. V lost 4 bases and J 8 bases, leaving 17 bases between the germline ends. The chain's CDR3 is CASSVSLVEGGYTF. CDR3 in DNA: TGCGCCAGCAGTGTGTCCTTGGTCGAAGGCGGCTACACCTTC.

The chain joins TRBV7-2 to TRBJ1-5, with TRBD1 matching 7 bases. V lost 3 bases and J lost 2; bases outside the gene matches: 10. The CDR3 covers 17 residues. The V gene's germline CDR1 is SGHTA and CDR2 FQGNSA. The CDR3 DNA follows: TGTGCCAGCAGCTTCGCATTGGTCACAGGGGGCAATCAGCCCCAGCATTTT. This translates into CASSFALVTGGNQPQHF. The entire variable domain, with the rest obtained from reference TRBV7-2 and TRBJ1-5, is as follows: GAGVSQSPSNKVTEKGKDVELRCDPISGHTALYWYRQSLGQGLEFLIYFQGNSAPDKSGLPSDRFSAERTGGSVSTLTIQRTQQEDSAVYLCASSFALVTGGNQPQHFGDGTRLSIL.

V is TRBV5-6 and J is TRBJ1-2; tentative D call: TRBD1 (6 bases). Trimming shortened V by 3 bases and J by 6 bases, and 15 bases separated the two germline ends. The CDR3 is made up of 14 amino acids. Germline V CDR1 and CDR2: SGHDT, YYEEEE. The CDR3 coding sequence is TGTGCCAGCAGCTCAGGGGTCCCTTTAGATGGCTACACCTTC. It is translated as CASSSGVPLDGYTF.

The chain carries TRBV12-3 or TRBV12-4 and TRBJ2-7; no clear D. Trimming removed 5 bases from V and 8 bases from J, with 19 bases in between. This CDR3 is built from 14 residues. The CDR3 nucleotides are TGTGCCAGCAGTGGGTCGGTTGTTCCTACGAAGCAGTACTTC. Translated: CASSGSVVPTKQYF.

The chain employs TRBV5-8 and TRBJ2-7; D uncertain. CDR1 and CDR2 (germline): SGHTS, YDEGEE. The CDR3 has 12 residues. Deletions cut 3 bases from V and 8 bases from J, with 12 bases between. This chain's CDR3 is CASSSAVQKQYF. Written as DNA, the CDR3 is TGTGCCAGCAGCTCGGCCGTCCAGAAGCAGTACTTC.

The chain has TRBV7-9 and TRBJ2-5; TRBD2 agrees at 8 bases. The CDR3 totals 15 residues. J was trimmed by 3 bases and V by 5 bases; bases with no gene match: 8. Germline CDR1 is SEHNR and CDR2 is FQNEAQ (reference sequence). CDR3 residues: CASSDRGRGEETQYF. CDR3 DNA: TGTGCCAGCAGCGACCGGGGGCGGGGGGAAGAGACCCAGTACTTC.

The V call is TRBV11-2, the J call TRBJ2-5; D is uncertain. Trimming cost V 5 bases and J 1 base, with 14 bases left between them. The germline CDR1 and CDR2 sequences are SGHAT and FQNNGV. The CDR3 sequence is 15 residues long. CDR3 protein: CASSPNGPLQETQYF. CDR3 sequence (DNA): TGTGCCAGCAGCCCCAATGGGCCCCTCCAAGAGACCCAGTACTTC. Looking up the rest from reference TRBV11-2 and TRBJ2-5 gives the full variable domain: EAGVAQSPRYKIIEKRQSVAFWCNPISGHATLYWYQQILGQGPKLLIQFQNNGVVDDSQLPKDRFSAERLKGVDSTLKIQPAKLEDSAVYLCASSPNGPLQETQYFGPGTRLLVL.

The V gene is TRBV2, the J gene TRBJ1-1, with TRBD1 matching 7 bases. This CDR3 comprises 18 residues. CDR1 SNHLY and CDR2 FYNNEI come from the germline V gene. With 2 bases clipped from V and 1 base from J, the junction kept 13 bases outside the gene matches. As DNA, the CDR3 is TGTGCCAGCAGTGAACAGGGTCCACAGGGGTTGGGGAACACTGAAGCTTTCTTT. Residues: CASSEQGPQGLGNTEAFF.

This clonotype was detected only a few times. This CDR3 is CASREGDGGSPLHF. DNA of the CDR3: TGTGCCAGCAGGGAGGGGGACGGTGGTTCACCCCTCCACTTT. The chain recombines TRBV7-2 with TRBJ1-6; TRBD1 is a possible D gene (6 bases). Trimming removed 6 bases from V and 9 bases from J, with 15 bases in between. The germline CDR1 and CDR2 sequences are SGHTA and FQGNSA. The CDR3 has 14 amino acids.

This clonotype has at least ten counts. The genes are TRBV6-1 and TRBJ2-2; 7 bases match TRBD1. Looked up from germline, CDR1 is MNHNS and CDR2 is SASEGT. The CDR3 is 16 residues long. V gave up 3 bases and J gave up 1 base; unmatched junction bases: 5. This CDR3 is CASSDSGTENTGELFF. The DNA of the CDR3 is TGTGCCAGCAGTGACTCCGGGACAGAGAACACCGGGGAGCTGTTTTTT.

The J gene is TRBJ1-5, the V gene TRBV10-3; D is unresolved. The V gene's germline CDR1 is ENHRY and CDR2 SYGVKD. This CDR3 region has 13 residues. V was cut by 2 bases and J by 5 bases, with 7 bases left in between. The CDR3, as DNA: TGTGCCATCAGTGAGACTGGGGATCAGCCCCAGCATTTT. It encodes CAISETGDQPQHF.

The chain couples TRBV29-1 to TRBJ1-2; D unclear. V was trimmed by 2 bases and J by 3 bases, leaving 7 bases between them. The CDR3 runs 12 residues. Germline V gives CDR1 SQVTM, CDR2 ANQGSEA. In DNA, the CDR3 is TGCAGCGTTGAATGGGCAGACTATGGCTACACCTTC. It yields the protein CSVEWADYGYTF.

This chain connects TRBV7-9 to TRBJ2-1; D gene uncertain. Looked up from germline, CDR1 is SEHNR and CDR2 is FQNEAQ (reference sequence). V was pared by 5 bases and J by 8 bases, with 16 bases between. There are 14 residues in the CDR3. DNA for the CDR3: TGTGCCAGCAGCCCCGGTAGGGTTGGCCATGAGCAGTTCTTC. As protein: CASSPGRVGHEQFF.

This chain joins TRBV7-2 and TRBJ2-5; 9 positions match TRBD2. Germline V CDR1 and CDR2: SGHTA, FQGNSA. CDR3 length: 14 residues. Unmatched junction bases numbered 3, after V lost 5 bases and J lost 2 bases. The CDR3 DNA sequence: TGTGCCAGCAGCCAAGCGGGGGGTCAAGAGACCCAGTACTTC. Protein: CASSQAGGQETQYF. Filled out from reference TRBV7-2 and TRBJ2-5, the complete variable domain reads GAGVSQSPSNKVTEKGKDVELRCDPISGHTALYWYRQSLGQGLEFLIYFQGNSAPDKSGLPSDRFSAERTGGSVSTLTIQRTQQEDSAVYLCASSQAGGQETQYFGPGTRLLVL.

This clonotype was seen a few times. CDR3 residues: CASSLAPLGQGSEQYF. In nucleotides, the CDR3 is TGTGCCAGCAGCTTAGCGCCTTTGGGACAGGGGAGCGAGCAGTACTTC. This chain links TRBV2 with TRBJ2-7, with 10 bases fitting TRBD1. The CDR3 sequence is 16 residues long. Unmatched junction bases numbered 14, after V lost 6 bases and J lost 6 bases. Germline loops: CDR1 SNHLY, CDR2 FYNNEI.

The gene calls are TRBV7-9 and TRBJ1-6; possible D gene TRBD1, 5 bases. Trimming removed 6 bases from V and 7 bases from J, with 13 bases in between. This CDR3 is built from 14 residues. CDR1 is SEHNR, CDR2 FQNEAQ, per germline (reference sequence). DNA for the CDR3: TGTGCCAGCAGACTGGGGGACGGGAATTCACCCCTCCACTTT. It encodes CASRLGDGNSPLHF.

This clonotype showed up many times. The chain carries TRBV15 and TRBJ1-2, with a tentative D call TRBD1 (6 bases). The CDR3 length is 19 residues. The ends were cut back, 3 bases at V and 1 base at J, with 24 bases in the middle. Per germline, CDR1 LNHNV and CDR2 YYDKDF (reference sequence). The CDR3 reads CATSSSFTGTQVDNYGYTF. As DNA, the CDR3 is TGTGCCACCAGCAGCTCATTCACAGGGACCCAGGTTGATAACTATGGCTACACCTTC.

This clonotype was detected a few times. V is TRBV20-1 and J is TRBJ1-2; D unclear. In germline, CDR1 is DFQATT, CDR2 SNEGSKA (reference sequence). Trimming cost V 3 bases and J 8 bases, with 16 bases left between them. The CDR3 length is 13 residues. The CDR3 loop is CSASPSMGLGYTF. The CDR3 region has the DNA TGCAGTGCTAGCCCTTCGATGGGTTTGGGCTACACCTTC.